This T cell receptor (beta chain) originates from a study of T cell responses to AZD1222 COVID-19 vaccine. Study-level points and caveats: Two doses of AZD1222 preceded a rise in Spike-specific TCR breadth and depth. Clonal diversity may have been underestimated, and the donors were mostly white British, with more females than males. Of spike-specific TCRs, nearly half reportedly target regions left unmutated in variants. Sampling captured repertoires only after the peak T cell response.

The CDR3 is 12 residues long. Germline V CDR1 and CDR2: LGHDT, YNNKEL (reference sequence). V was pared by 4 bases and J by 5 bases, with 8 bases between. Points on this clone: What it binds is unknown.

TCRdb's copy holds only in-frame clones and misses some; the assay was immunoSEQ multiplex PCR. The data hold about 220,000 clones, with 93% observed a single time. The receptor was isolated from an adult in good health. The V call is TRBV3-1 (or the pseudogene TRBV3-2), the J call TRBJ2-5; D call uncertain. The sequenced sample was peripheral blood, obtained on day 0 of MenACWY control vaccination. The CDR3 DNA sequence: TGTGCCAGCAGCCCAGCCGGTGAGACCCAGTACTTC. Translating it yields CASSPAGETQYF.